This TCR beta chain originates from a study of regulatory T cells in long-lasting Graves disease. For the study at large: For a period under 3 months, newly diagnosed Graves' patients had taken antithyroid drugs.

The CDR3 has 13 residues. V dropped 1 base and J dropped 7 bases, with 11 bases sitting between them. CDR1 is LGHDT, CDR2 YNNKEL, per germline (reference sequence). The TCR beta library used iRepertoire HTBI primers with Arm-PCR amplification of CDR3. From the multiplex PCR reads, TCRdb called clonotypes with MiXCR, one entry per CDR3 protein. The sample records under 250,000 distinct CDR3 sequences, 20% being singletons. As for time point: newly diagnosed GD, antithyroid drugs for less than 3 months. PBMCs were the source of the RNA used for TCR sequencing. Whole-study findings and limits: Because few samples were included, accuracy may have been lower. Less diverse TCR repertoires were seen in persistent Graves' patients than in newly diagnosed ones. Favored gene segments in persistent disease were TRBV28, TRBJ1-2 and TRBJ2-5.

This clonotype was seen just once. The target antigen is unknown. This may come from a read error, since a much larger clone is one base off. The CDR3 carries no conserved terminal phenylalanine or tryptophan, so it likely arises from a read error. This TCR derives from a female donor with Graves disease. The chain combines TRBV3-1 with TRBJ2-7; perhaps D is TRBD1 or TRBD2 (6 bases each). This sample comprised peripheral blood mononuclear cells (PBMCs), obtained at new diagnosis, from a patient treated with antithyroid drugs. CDR3 region: CASSQGRGVEQYL. The CDR3 nucleotides are TGTGCCAGCAGCCAAGGAAGGGGGGTTGAGCAGTACCTC.